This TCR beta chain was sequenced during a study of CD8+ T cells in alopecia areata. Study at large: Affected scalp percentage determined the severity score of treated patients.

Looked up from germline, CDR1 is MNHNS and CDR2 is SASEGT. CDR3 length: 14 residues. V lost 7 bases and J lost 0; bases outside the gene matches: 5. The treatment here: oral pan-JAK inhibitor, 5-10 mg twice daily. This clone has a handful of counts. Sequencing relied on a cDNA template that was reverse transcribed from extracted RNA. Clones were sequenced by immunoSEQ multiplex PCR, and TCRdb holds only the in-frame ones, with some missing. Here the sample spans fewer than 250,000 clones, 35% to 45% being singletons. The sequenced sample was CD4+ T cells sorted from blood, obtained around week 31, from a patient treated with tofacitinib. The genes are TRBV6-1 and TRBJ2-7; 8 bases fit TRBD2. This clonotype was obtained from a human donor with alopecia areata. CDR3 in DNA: TGTGCCAGCATCCCGGGGGGGCCCTCCTACGAGCAGTACTTC. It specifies CASIPGGPSYEQYF.